These 17 T cell receptor beta chains were all obtained from the same sample, sequenced in a study of metastatic and nonmetastatic thyroid tumors. There were no patients who had received any treatment before thyroid surgery. MiXCR was used by TCRdb to re-call the PCR reads. The sample has about 92,000 clones; about 16% are singletons. The sample was blood. The receptors come from a female donor with papillary thyroid cancer or a benign thyroid nodule (not recorded which). Some clones in this sample may be carry-over from other donors' samples.

This clone was observed at least ten times. The chain employs TRBV19 and TRBJ1-2, with a tentative D call TRBD1 (6 bases). Trimming stripped 10 bases from V and 7 bases from J, with 19 bases between. CDR3 size: 13 residues. CDR1 and CDR2 (germline): LNHDA, SQIVND (reference sequence). In nucleotides, the CDR3 is TGTGCCACTAGGGCCAGGGGATCGTCTGGCTACACCTTC. As protein: CATRARGSSGYTF.

There are many counts of this clone. This sample also contains other DNA sequences that code for the same CDR3. The chain joins TRBV9 to TRBJ2-3, with a tentative D call TRBD2 (6 bases). The germline CDR1 and CDR2 sequences are SGDLS and YYNGEE. CDR3 size: 14 residues. Between the trimmed V and J ends, which lost 2 bases and 4 bases, there was a span of 11 bases. The DNA of the CDR3 is TGTGCCAGCAGCGTGGAGGGCTTGGCAGATACGCAGTATTTT. Protein sequence: CASSVEGLADTQYF.

In regard to this clone: The junction departs from germline at one end; a sequencing error may be responsible. This chain links TRBV28 with TRBJ2-7; D tentatively fits TRBD1 or TRBD2 (5 bases each). Germline values: CDR1 MDHEN, CDR2 SYDVKM. The CDR3 runs to 13 residues. CDR3 DNA: TGTGTCAGCAGTTTAGTAGGGACCCACGAGCAGTACTTC. Amino acids: CVSSLVGTHEQYF.

Of note for this clone: The junction departs from the called germline gene at one end, perhaps through a read error. The chain couples TRBV28 to TRBJ2-1, with D perhaps matching TRBD2 (6 bases). This CDR3 contains 19 residues. Germline V gives CDR1 MDHEN, CDR2 SYDVKM. The DNA for the CDR3 is TGTGCCAGCAGTTCCCATACCCGTTCTCGGGGGACCCAAGGAAATGATCAGTTCTTC. Amino acid sequence: CASSSHTRSRGTQGNDQFF.

This clone came up many times. The chain recombines TRBV5-1 with TRBJ1-1; 7 bases are shared with TRBD1. Germline CDR1 SGHRS, CDR2 YFSETQ. Losses at the gene ends were 1 base for V and 4 bases for J; bases not matched to a gene: 4. The CDR3 consists of 14 residues. DNA of the CDR3: TGCGCCAGCAGCTTGCAGGGGGTACGCACTGAAGCTTTCTTT. It specifies CASSLQGVRTEAFF.

At least ten counts were recorded for this clone. The chain links TRBV12-3 or TRBV12-4 to TRBJ2-5, with D perhaps given as TRBD1 or TRBD2 (5 bases each). The CDR3 has 14 residues. Trimming shortened V by 4 bases and J by 4 bases, and 13 bases separated the two germline ends. CDR3 region: CASSSPGRIETQYF. DNA for the CDR3: TGTGCCAGCAGTTCACCGGGACGTATAGAGACCCAGTACTTC.

The chain recombines TRBV5-1 with TRBJ2-4; a possible D gene is TRBD2 (7 bases). Germline values: CDR1 SGHRS, CDR2 YFSETQ. This CDR3 has 14 amino acids. Trimming removed 0 bases from V and 5 bases from J, with 9 bases in between. CDR3 loop: CASSLEGGENIQYF. The CDR3 nucleotides are TGCGCCAGCAGCTTGGAAGGGGGGGAAAACATTCAGTACTTC.

The gene calls are TRBV6-1 and TRBJ1-2, with D unclear. Germline V CDR1 and CDR2: MNHNS, SASEGT. Trimming pared 6 bases from V and 4 bases from J, leaving 15 bases between. The CDR3 contains 14 residues. CDR3 coding DNA: TGTGCCAGCAGCGTGCACATGGGTACCTATGGCTACACCTTC. It specifies CASSVHMGTYGYTF.

At least ten counts were recorded for this clone. The sample has other DNA sequences that encode this CDR3 too. V gene TRBV7-6 combines with J gene TRBJ2-2; D remains unclear. Germline V gene data show CDR1 as SGHVS and CDR2 as FNYEAQ. There are 13 residues in the CDR3. With 1 base removed from V and 4 bases from J, the gap between germline ends came to 4 bases. The CDR3 bases are TGTGCCAGCAGCTTAGGTATCACCGGGGAGCTGTTTTTT. Amino acid sequence: CASSLGITGELFF.

This clone has at least ten counts. The chain carries TRBV20-1 and TRBJ2-1; tentative D call: TRBD2 (5 bases). Trimming cost V 0 bases and J 0 bases, with 12 bases left between them. Germline CDR1 and CDR2: DFQATT and SNEGSKA (reference sequence). The CDR3 covers 16 residues. CDR3 nucleotide sequence: TGCAGTGCTAGAGATCGGAGGCGGAGCTCCTACAATGAGCAGTTCTTC. As protein: CSARDRRRSSYNEQFF.

This clone was picked up many times. The chain carries TRBV28 and TRBJ1-4; weak D call: TRBD1 (6 bases). This CDR3 contains 14 residues. Per the germline V gene, CDR1 is MDHEN and CDR2 is SYDVKM. V was clipped by 6 bases and J by 4 bases, with 12 bases between them. The CDR3 here is CASSLQGRNEKLFF. The CDR3 DNA is TGTGCCAGCAGCCTACAGGGCCGTAATGAAAAACTGTTTTTT.

In this sample, this clone turned up a few times. Possible read error: a much larger clone is one base away. The sample has other DNA sequences that encode this CDR3 too. The chain combines TRBV29-1 with TRBJ1-3; D is undetermined. In germline, CDR1 is SQVTM, CDR2 ANQGSEA. The CDR3 totals 13 residues. V lost 3 bases to trimming and J lost 1 base, with 7 bases between them. The CDR3 nucleotides read TGCAGCGTTGATCCAGGATCTGGAAACACCATATATTTT. Its translation: CSVDPGSGNTIYF.

About this clone itself: At the DNA level, this CDR3 is encoded by other sequences in the same sample as well. The chain is built from TRBV5-4 and TRBJ1-5; D is ambiguous. Germline V lookup: CDR1 SGHNT, CDR2 YYREEE (reference sequence). The ends were cut back, 2 bases at V and 5 bases at J, with 8 bases in the middle. The CDR3 is 13 residues long. The CDR3, as DNA: TGTGCCAGCAGCTTTTTCGGTGATCAGCCCCAGCATTTT. It specifies CASSFFGDQPQHF.

This clone was observed many times. The chain carries TRBV7-9 and TRBJ1-1; TRBD1 matches 8 bases. The CDR3 is 13 residues long. Germline V gene sequence: CDR1 SEHNR, CDR2 FQNEAQ (reference sequence). After removal of 3 bases from V and 5 bases from J, the junction contained 2 bases not matched to a gene. Here the CDR3 reads CASSFDRGTEAFF. The CDR3, as DNA: TGTGCCAGCAGCTTCGACAGGGGAACTGAAGCTTTCTTT.

This clone was found a few times. Possible read error: a much larger clone is one base away. This chain joins TRBV12-3 or TRBV12-4 and TRBJ2-7, with D tentatively TRBD2 (6 bases). V gave up 6 bases and J gave up 11 bases, with 23 bases separating them. This CDR3 comprises 14 residues. The CDR3, as DNA: TGTGCCAGCAGCACGAGCGGGTTACAAGAGACCAAGTACTTC. Translating it yields CASSTSGLQETKYF.

The rearrangement joins TRBV20-1 to TRBJ1-5; D is uncertain. This CDR3 comprises 15 residues. The germline V and J ends were trimmed by 3 bases and 0 bases, with 12 bases remaining between them. From germline, CDR1 is DFQATT and CDR2 SNEGSKA (reference sequence). As DNA, the CDR3 is TGCAGTGCTAGGCCCCGAGAACTTAGCAATCAGCCCCAGCATTTT. It yields the protein CSARPRELSNQPQHF.

This clone was counted ten times or more. The rearrangement joins TRBV11-1 to TRBJ1-2; 10 bases are shared with TRBD1. Trimming took 6 bases from V and 5 from J; bases not matched to a gene: 18. The CDR3 covers 18 residues. Germline V lookup: CDR1 SGHAT, CDR2 FQDESV (reference sequence). As DNA, the CDR3 is TGTGCCAGCAGTTCGACCAAAGTGACAGGGGGCGAGAATTATGGCTACACCTTC. Residues: CASSSTKVTGGENYGYTF.